The present T cell receptor (beta chain) was sequenced within a study of beta chain features in type 1 diabetes. Since all of the isolated RNA was reverse transcribed, expressed TCRB transcripts were what got sequenced. Average reads for naive, central memory and regulatory T cell samples were about 3.57 million. Here immunoSEQ multiplex PCR was the method, and the copy in TCRdb shows in-frame clones only, minus some. The sample yields about 360,000 clones, over 10% seen once. V gave up 4 bases and J gave up 2 bases, with 15 bases separating them. The V gene's germline CDR1 is SEHNR and CDR2 FQNEAQ (reference sequence). CDR3 size: 15 residues. Central memory, naive, regulatory and stem cell-like memory CD4+ cells were sorted by CD45RO/CCR7/CD25/CD127/CD95/CD27. Every sorted population was more than 98% pure.

The material sequenced was naive CD4+ T cells from blood. The rearrangement uses TRBV7-9 and TRBJ2-7, with D possibly being TRBD1 (5 bases). The source is a man aged 18 to 35 in good health. The CDR3 DNA is TGTGCCAGCAGCTCACCGACAGTCGGAACCTACGAGCAGTACTTC. This translates into CASSSPTVGTYEQYF.